The subject of this entry is one TCR beta chain. Its antigen remains unknown. This sample is drawn from a study of T cell responses to AZD1222 COVID-19 vaccine. Regarding the study as a whole: Spike-specific TCRs gained breadth and depth after people received two AZD1222 doses. Baseline seropositivity occurred in only a handful of AZD1222 recipients. Mostly white British, mostly female donors; authors suggested clonal diversity may be underestimated. After the peak T cell response, and only then, were repertoires sampled.

Looked up from germline, CDR1 is LGHDT and CDR2 is YNNKEL (reference sequence). The CDR3 sequence is 14 residues long. V was pared by 3 bases and J by 8 bases, with 9 bases of the junction left unmatched. The protocol was immunoSEQ multiplex PCR, while the TCRdb copy is restricted to in-frame clones and leaves out a portion. Among some 99,000 clones listed, roughly 86% were seen once. The genes are TRBV3-1 (or the pseudogene TRBV3-2) and TRBJ1-2; 7 nucleotides match TRBD1. The source material was peripheral blood, sampled 28 days after the second AZD1222 dose. The TCR originated in an adult who received the AZD1222 COVID-19 vaccine. The CDR3 DNA reads as TGTGCCAGCAGCCAGGGACAGAAGGGTGGGGGCTACACCTTC. Its translation: CASSQGQKGGGYTF.